This T cell receptor beta chain was identified during a study of shared clonotypes between healthy human individuals. Across the whole study: Donor ages ranged 18 to 49 years: a couple of women, a few men. CD4 naive and CD4 memory each took three plates per donor, while CD8 naive took two and CD8 memory one.

Some clones are missing from TCRdb's copy, which holds only in-frame ones; the method was immunoSEQ multiplex PCR. The table shows about 2.4 million clones, with roughly 93% occurring only once. Germline V gives CDR1 KGHSH, CDR2 LQKENI. Trimming took 3 bases from V and 8 from J, leaving 14 bases between them. CDR3 length: 14 residues. Adult donors, all healthy and HIV-negative, had no recent acute infections or vaccinations. This TCR came from a man aged 18 to 30 in good health. Some clones in this sample may be carry-over from other donors' samples. Sequenced sample: naive CD4+ T cells from PBMCs. Indicated subset: CD45RA+ positively selected. The chain combines TRBV18 with TRBJ1-5, with no clear D. The DNA of the CDR3 is TGTGCCAGCTCACCCGGACTCGTCCGGGAGCCCCAGCATTTT. Protein: CASSPGLVREPQHF.